Described below is a single T cell receptor beta chain sequence and its context. This CDR3 has 14 amino acids. Trimming took 1 base from V and 3 from J, leaving 8 bases between them. The V gene's germline CDR1 is SGHKS and CDR2 YYEKEE (reference sequence). TCRdb keeps only in-frame clones here, not all; method: immunoSEQ multiplex PCR. The sample has 110,000 or so clones; roughly 94% are singletons. The record originates from a study of siplizumab effects on memory and regulatory T cells. V gene TRBV5-5 combines with J gene TRBJ1-5; D is unclear. The TCR comes from a human donor in good health. The sequenced material came from Tregs sorted from blood. The CDR3 loop is CASSLSVDNQPQHF. The DNA for the CDR3 is TGTGCCAGCAGCTTGTCGGTCGACAATCAGCCCCAGCATTTT.